One and the same sample provided the 29 T cell receptor beta chains below, sequenced in a study of T cells in Graves' hyperthyroidism and ophthalmopathy. The TCR beta CDR3 regions underwent amplification using RNA transcripts as the source. The primer set for the first-round RT-PCR of the TCR CDR3 was HTBI. TCRdb independently ran MiXCR on the multiplex PCR reads; one entry per CDR3 protein. Of around 450,000 distinct CDR3 sequences in the sample, around 14% were seen once. Input material: blood. Receptors were obtained from a woman aged 18-29 years with Graves' hyperthyroidism.

This clonotype was counted at least ten times. J is TRBJ2-5 and V is TRBV6-5, with TRBD2 identical over 14 bases. Germline V lookup: CDR1 MNHEY, CDR2 SVGAGI. V shed 0 bases and J 2 bases; nucleotides not matched to a gene: 2. The length of the CDR3 is 17 residues. As DNA, the CDR3 is TGTGCCAGCAGTTACTCGGGACTAGCGGGGGCGCAAGAGACCCAGTACTTC. This sequence encodes CASSYSGLAGAQETQYF.

This clonotype was picked up a small number of times. The CDR3 DNA follows: TGTGCCAGTAGCGGCGCGGGGGCTGGGGAAAAACTGTTTTTT. Residues: CASSGAGAGEKLFF. This sequence joins TRBV19 and TRBJ1-4, with D possibly matching TRBD1 (6 bases). The germline V and J ends were trimmed by 6 bases and 8 bases, with 16 bases remaining between them. Germline CDR1 reads LNHDA; CDR2 reads SQIVND (reference sequence). This CDR3 has 14 residues.

This clonotype was detected ten times or more. This chain links TRBV28 with TRBJ1-5; no clear D gene. CDR1 and CDR2 (germline): MDHEN, SYDVKM. The CDR3 is made up of 12 amino acids. Trimming removed 5 bases from V and 9 bases from J, with 11 bases in between. In DNA form, the CDR3 reads TGTGCCAGCAGTCCCCTCACCCGGCCCCAGCATTTT. It encodes CASSPLTRPQHF. The entire variable domain, with the rest obtained from reference TRBV28 and TRBJ1-5, is as follows: DVKVTQSSRYLVKRTGEKVFLECVQDMDHENMFWYRQDPGLGLRLIYFSYDVKMKEKGDIPEGYSVSREKKERFSLILESASTNQTSMYLCASSPLTRPQHFGDGTRLSIL.

This clonotype was seen a handful of times. The chain recombines TRBV19 with TRBJ2-7; D is possibly TRBD2 (6 bases). The CDR3 has 14 residues. V was cut by 1 base and J by 0 bases, with 7 bases left in between. Germline V gene data show CDR1 as LNHDA and CDR2 as SQIVND (reference sequence). Here the CDR3 reads CASSIAGASYEQYF. CDR3 in DNA: TGTGCCAGTAGTATAGCGGGAGCCTCCTACGAGCAGTACTTC.

The chain links TRBV20-1 to TRBJ2-3; a possible D gene is TRBD1 (5 bases). Per germline, CDR1 DFQATT and CDR2 SNEGSKA (reference sequence). The CDR3 runs to 14 residues. V gave up 5 bases and J gave up 0 bases, with 12 bases separating them. The CDR3 loop reads CSAHQGRSTDTQYF. In DNA form, the CDR3 reads TGCAGTGCTCATCAGGGCAGGAGCACAGATACGCAGTATTTT.

There are many counts of this clonotype. The rearrangement joins TRBV7-6 to TRBJ1-1, with D maybe TRBD1 (5 bases). This CDR3 is 14 amino acids long. CDR1 is SGHVS and CDR2 is FNYEAQ in the germline V gene. Trimming cost V 5 bases and J 3 bases, with 13 bases left between them. The CDR3 loop is CASSQRVGDTEAFF. CDR3 sequence (DNA): TGTGCCAGCAGCCAACGGGTGGGGGACACTGAAGCTTTCTTT.

This clonotype came up many times. The J gene is TRBJ2-1, the V gene TRBV7-6; no definite D call. Looked up from germline, CDR1 is SGHVS and CDR2 is FNYEAQ. CDR3 length equals 12 residues. The V and J ends lost 0 bases and 6 bases respectively, with 3 bases between them. The CDR3 region has the DNA TGTGCCAGCAGCTTAGCAAGCAATGAGCAGTTCTTC. Residues: CASSLASNEQFF. The complete variable domain, with remaining parts taken from reference TRBV7-6 and TRBJ2-1, reads GAGVSQSPRYKVTKRGQDVALRCDPISGHVSLYWYRQALGQGPEFLTYFNYEAQQDKSGLPNDRFSAERPEGSISTLTIQRTEQRDSAMYRCASSLASNEQFFGPGTRLTVL.

This clonotype was picked up many times. The chain links TRBV20-1 to TRBJ2-1; no clear D. Germline V CDR1 and CDR2: DFQATT, SNEGSKA (reference sequence). This CDR3 comprises 14 residues. With 6 bases removed from V and 1 base from J, the gap between germline ends came to 13 bases. CDR3 amino acids: CSARPNRSYNEQFF. Written as DNA, the CDR3 is TGCAGTGCCAGACCCAATCGGTCCTACAATGAGCAGTTCTTC.

As to this clonotype: The CDR3 does not end in the conserved phenylalanine or tryptophan, so this is likely a read error. The V and J genes are TRBV4-2 and TRBJ1-1; D may be TRBD1 (6 bases). Germline CDR1 and CDR2: LGHNA and YNFKEQ. The CDR3 length is 15 residues. V shed 3 bases and J shed 0 bases, with 11 bases lying between them. CDR3 coding DNA: TGTGCCAGCAGCCATCGACAGGCTCTGAACACTGAAGCTTTCTCT. Translating it yields CASSHRQALNTEAFS.

This clonotype was picked up many times. The V and J genes are TRBV11-2 and TRBJ2-4; TRBD2 agrees at 8 bases. The CDR3 is made up of 13 amino acids. The trim removed 3 bases at V and 10 bases at J, leaving 5 bases unmatched. CDR1 is SGHAT, CDR2 FQNNGV, per germline. The CDR3 loop reads CASSFYGGGIQYF. Here the CDR3 DNA reads TGTGCCAGCAGCTTTTACGGGGGGGGGATTCAGTACTTC.

This clonotype has a handful of counts. The chain combines TRBV9 with TRBJ2-3; TRBD2 is a possible D gene (5 bases). Deletions cut 2 bases from V and 2 bases from J, with 12 bases between. This CDR3 contains 15 residues. The V gene's germline CDR1 is SGDLS and CDR2 YYNGEE. The CDR3 DNA follows: TGTGCCAGCAGCGTCGGGGTCCAGAACACAGATACGCAGTATTTT. Its protein product is CASSVGVQNTDTQYF.

Concerning this clonotype: Compared with germline, one end of the junction differs, possibly owing to a read error. The chain is built from TRBV11-2 and TRBJ2-3, with 10 nucleotides matching TRBD2. Per the germline V gene, CDR1 is SGHAT and CDR2 is FQNNGV. There are 16 residues in the CDR3. In nucleotides, the CDR3 is TGTGCCGGCAGCCCCGTAGCGGGGGGTTCCACAGATACGCAGTATTTT. Encoded protein: CAGSPVAGGSTDTQYF.

This clonotype has a count of ten or more. The chain combines TRBV5-1 with TRBJ1-2, with TRBD1 matching 8 bases. Germline assignment: CDR1 SGHRS and CDR2 YFSETQ. This CDR3 is built from 13 residues. Unmatched junction bases numbered 3, after V lost 7 bases and J lost 1 base. The CDR3 spells CASGTGDNYGYTF. CDR3 bases: TGCGCCAGCGGGACAGGCGATAACTATGGCTACACCTTC.

This clonotype was counted many times. The CDR3 DNA is TGTGCCAGCAGTGAACCCTCCTTTCTCGGCGAGACCCAGTACTTC. Translation: CASSEPSFLGETQYF. V gene TRBV2 combines with J gene TRBJ2-5; D ambiguous. The CDR3 loop spans 15 amino acids. Trimming removed 2 bases at V and 5 bases at J, with 15 bases between. CDR1 is SNHLY, CDR2 FYNNEI, per germline.

The table lists this clonotype with many counts. This chain links TRBV7-2 with TRBJ2-1, with D perhaps matching TRBD1 or TRBD2 (6 bases each). Germline values: CDR1 SGHTA, CDR2 FQGNSA. The CDR3 length is 17 residues. V shed 1 base and J shed 0 bases, with 13 bases lying between them. The CDR3, as DNA: TGTGCCAGCAGCTTAGTAGGAGGGGGGAGCTCCTACAATGAGCAGTTCTTC. Its translation is CASSLVGGGSSYNEQFF.

This clonotype showed up many times. The chain carries TRBV5-5 and TRBJ2-2; 7 nucleotides line up with TRBD2. V shed 0 bases and J 4 bases; nucleotides not matched to a gene: 9. The CDR3 extends over 17 amino acids. CDR1 and CDR2 (germline): SGHKS, YYEKEE (reference sequence). The DNA of the CDR3 is TGTGCCAGCAGCTTGGGTCCTGCGGGAGCGAGCACCGGGGAGCTGTTTTTT. It is translated as CASSLGPAGASTGELFF.

The table lists this clonotype with a few counts. The DNA of the CDR3 is TGTGCCAGCAGCCACTGGGGCCCCTCTGGAAACACCATATATTTT. Its protein is CASSHWGPSGNTIYF. V and J are TRBV9 and TRBJ1-3; D possibly corresponds to TRBD1 (5 bases). CDR3 length: 15 amino acids. The V and J ends lost 4 bases and 0 bases respectively, with 11 bases between them. CDR1 and CDR2 from the germline V gene are SGDLS and YYNGEE.

This clonotype was counted at least ten times. The genes are TRBV2 and TRBJ2-7, with D possibly being TRBD1 (6 bases). V lost 6 bases and J 0 bases, leaving 12 bases between the germline ends. Germline values: CDR1 SNHLY, CDR2 FYNNEI. The CDR3 has 14 residues. CDR3 amino acids: CASSPRGFSYEQYF. In DNA, the CDR3 is TGTGCCAGCAGCCCGAGGGGGTTCTCCTACGAGCAGTACTTC.

This clonotype was seen ten or more times. The rearrangement uses TRBV20-1 and TRBJ2-3, with D hard to call. CDR1 is DFQATT, CDR2 SNEGSKA, per germline (reference sequence). Deletions cut 2 bases from V and 2 bases from J, with 11 bases between. This CDR3 has 14 residues. The CDR3 coding sequence is TGCAGTGCTAGACCCCCGCTCTCCACAGATACGCAGTATTTT. Residues: CSARPPLSTDTQYF.

This chain joins TRBV10-3 and TRBJ1-1, with D maybe TRBD1 (5 bases). In germline, CDR1 is ENHRY, CDR2 SYGVKD. Trimming left V 3 bases short and J 4 bases short, with 15 bases between. CDR3 length: 15 residues. The CDR3 DNA is TGTGCCATCAGTGACCTGGGGGTCCTGGGCACTGAAGCTTTCTTT. Protein: CAISDLGVLGTEAFF.

This clonotype was detected ten times or more. This chain uses TRBV2 with TRBJ2-1, with 10 bases fitting TRBD2. The CDR3 has 16 amino acids. Trimming took 6 bases from V and 6 from J; bases not matched to a gene: 11. Per the germline V gene, CDR1 is SNHLY and CDR2 is FYNNEI. CDR3 protein: CASRGLAGEGVNEQFF. In DNA, the CDR3 is TGTGCCAGCAGGGGGCTAGCGGGAGAAGGGGTCAATGAGCAGTTCTTC.

The chain is built from TRBV20-1 and TRBJ2-7; the D gene is possibly TRBD1 (6 bases). Germline assignment: CDR1 DFQATT and CDR2 SNEGSKA (reference sequence). Trimming shortened V by 4 bases and J by 3 bases, and 22 bases separated the two germline ends. CDR3 length: 16 amino acids. CDR3 protein: CSATPRQATRGYEQYF. CDR3 nucleotides: TGCAGTGCTACACCCAGACAGGCTACTCGTGGCTACGAGCAGTACTTC.

This clonotype was seen repeatedly, ten times or more. The V call is TRBV5-1, the J call TRBJ2-5; D not certain. From germline, CDR1 is SGHRS and CDR2 YFSETQ. CDR3 length: 13 amino acids. V gave up 5 bases and J gave up 5 bases, with 13 bases separating them. The CDR3 DNA follows: TGCGCCAGCAGATCCGGGCCACGGGAGACCCAGTACTTC. Protein sequence: CASRSGPRETQYF.

This clonotype has ten or more counts. V gene TRBV5-5 combines with J gene TRBJ1-4; D not resolved. From germline, CDR1 is SGHKS and CDR2 YYEKEE (reference sequence). CDR3 length equals 15 residues. The V gene lost 4 bases and the J gene lost 4 bases, with 14 bases spanning the gap. CDR3 loop: CASSEGGRNNEKLFF. The CDR3 region has the DNA TGTGCCAGCAGCGAAGGTGGCCGGAATAATGAAAAACTGTTTTTT.

The table lists this clonotype with many counts. The chain is built from TRBV7-9 and TRBJ1-3; no reliable D call. This CDR3 contains 12 residues. CDR1 is SEHNR and CDR2 is FQNEAQ in the germline V gene (reference sequence). V gave up 9 bases and J gave up 4 bases, with 10 bases separating them. The CDR3 reads CASEFGGNTIYF. CDR3 nucleotides: TGTGCCAGTGAGTTCGGAGGAAACACCATATATTTT.

A remark on this clonotype: At one end, the junction sequence differs from germline, possibly due to a read error. This chain links TRBV11-2 with TRBJ1-1; D may be TRBD1 (5 bases). CDR1 is SGHAT and CDR2 is FQNNGV in the germline V gene. The CDR3 covers 14 residues. The CDR3 DNA follows: TGTGCCAGCAGCTCGAGGGGAGAGAACACTGGAGCTTTCTTT. Encoded protein: CASSSRGENTGAFF. Combining the CDR3 with reference TRBV11-2 and TRBJ1-1 gives the whole variable domain EAGVAQSPRYKIIEKRQSVAFWCNPISGHATLYWYQQILGQGPKLLIQFQNNGVVDDSQLPKDRFSAERLKGVDSTLKIQPAKLEDSAVYLCASSSRGENTGAFFGQGTRLTVV.

This clonotype came up many times. The V and J genes are TRBV20-1 and TRBJ2-3; perhaps TRBD2 as D (5 bases). Trimming left V 6 bases short and J 3 bases short, with 13 bases between. Per germline, CDR1 DFQATT and CDR2 SNEGSKA (reference sequence). The CDR3 runs 13 residues. CDR3 DNA sequence: TGCAGTGCCTCGACCGGCGGGACAGATACGCAGTATTTT. Encoded protein: CSASTGGTDTQYF.

This clonotype appeared a few times. In DNA, the CDR3 is TGCAGTGCTAGAATGCGGGGGCTACAAGAGACCCAGTACTTC. Protein product: CSARMRGLQETQYF. The genes are TRBV20-1 and TRBJ2-5; perhaps TRBD2 as D (7 bases). The CDR3 has 14 amino acids. Germline CDR1 DFQATT, CDR2 SNEGSKA (reference sequence). V gave up 2 bases and J gave up 2 bases, with 12 bases separating them.

This clonotype was found many times. The rearrangement uses TRBV27 and TRBJ1-5, with 9 bases that match TRBD1. This CDR3 spans 16 amino acids. Trimming cost V 6 bases and J 2 bases; bases outside gene matches: 8. CDR1 and CDR2 (germline): MNHEY, SMNVEV (reference sequence). CDR3 protein: CASRARTGEGNQPQHF. CDR3 DNA: TGTGCCAGCAGGGCCCGGACAGGGGAGGGCAATCAGCCCCAGCATTTT.